The clone carrying this TCR beta chain showed up many times. The antigen is undetermined. The sample comes from a study of OX40 agonist ivuxolimab in advanced cancers. The repertoire was sequenced with immunoSEQ multiplex PCR; TCRdb's copy has only in-frame clones and lacks some. Found here are 68,000 or so clones, approximately 90% of them singletons; the top ten hold about 1%. The study, taken as a whole, reports: Clonal expansion from baseline to week 6 occurred in both CD4+ and CD8+ T cells.

Material: CD4+ or CD8+ T cells sorted from blood, obtained in a trial of the OX40 agonist ivuxolimab. The clonotype comes from an adult with an advanced solid tumor such as melanoma, head and neck, liver or kidney cancer.

CDR3 bases: TGTGCCAGCAGTTTCGACAGGACTCCTTCTAACTATGGCTACACCTTC. Amino acids: CASSFDRTPSNYGYTF. The chain uses TRBV6-5 and TRBJ1-2, with D possibly matching TRBD1 (6 bases). The germline V gene encodes CDR1 MNHEY and CDR2 SVGAGI. This CDR3 is built from 16 residues. The V and J ends lost 4 bases and 0 bases respectively, with 15 bases between them.